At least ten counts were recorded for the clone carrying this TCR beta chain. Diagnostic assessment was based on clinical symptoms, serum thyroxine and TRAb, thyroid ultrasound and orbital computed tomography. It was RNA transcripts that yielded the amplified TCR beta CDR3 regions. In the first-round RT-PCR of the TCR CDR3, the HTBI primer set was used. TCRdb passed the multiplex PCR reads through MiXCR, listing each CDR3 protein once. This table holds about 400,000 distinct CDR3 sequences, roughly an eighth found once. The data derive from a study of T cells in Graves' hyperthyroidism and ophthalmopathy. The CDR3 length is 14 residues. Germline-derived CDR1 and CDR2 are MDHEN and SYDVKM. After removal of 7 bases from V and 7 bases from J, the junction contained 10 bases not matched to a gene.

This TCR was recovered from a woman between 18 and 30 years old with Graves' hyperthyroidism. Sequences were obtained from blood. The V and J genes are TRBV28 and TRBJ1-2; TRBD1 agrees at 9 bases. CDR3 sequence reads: CASIGDREAAGYTF. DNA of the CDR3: TGTGCCAGCATAGGGGACAGGGAAGCGGCTGGCTACACCTTC.